The 26 T cell receptor beta chains below come from one sample, sequenced in a study of shared clonotypes between healthy human individuals. Naive CD8 cells comprised CD45RO-negative, CCR7-positively selected cells, excluding terminally differentiated effector memory CD45RA+ cells. TCRdb's table, derived via immunoSEQ multiplex PCR, lists solely in-frame clones and lacks some. The sample comprises hundreds of thousands of clones, roughly 94% of which are singletons, and 24% rests with the top ten. The sequenced material came from naive CD8+ T cells sorted from blood. The receptors originated from a man aged 25-40 years in good health.

This clone came up many times. The chain employs TRBV6-1 and TRBJ2-7; D is possibly TRBD2 (6 bases). Per the germline V gene, CDR1 is MNHNS and CDR2 is SASEGT. The V and J ends lost 7 bases and 0 bases respectively, with 13 bases between them. This CDR3 has 14 residues. The CDR3 region has the DNA TGTGCCAGCACCAATGTGGGGGGCTCCTACGAGCAGTACTTC. Translation gives CASTNVGGSYEQYF.

The gene calls are TRBV9 and TRBJ2-2, with D perhaps being TRBD1 or TRBD2 (5 bases each). Germline V lookup: CDR1 SGDLS, CDR2 YYNGEE. Between the trimmed V and J ends, which lost 4 bases and 3 bases, there was a span of 10 bases. The CDR3 is 14 residues long. This chain's CDR3 is CASSPGTHTGELFF. CDR3 DNA: TGTGCCAGCAGCCCTGGGACCCACACCGGGGAGCTGTTTTTT.

The CDR3: CASSVGVTYEQYF. The CDR3 bases are TGTGCCAGCAGCGTAGGGGTCACCTACGAGCAGTACTTC. This chain joins TRBV9 and TRBJ2-7; D is ambiguous. V lost 0 bases and J 2 bases, leaving 6 bases between the germline ends. CDR3 size: 13 residues. Germline V gene sequence: CDR1 SGDLS, CDR2 YYNGEE.

This chain joins TRBV7-7 and TRBJ1-1; perhaps TRBD1 as D (5 bases). Trimming pared 5 bases from V and 0 bases from J, leaving 7 bases between. The CDR3 length is 13 residues. The germline V gene has CDR1 SSHAT and CDR2 FNYEAQ (reference sequence). The CDR3 sequence: CASSPGMNTEAFF. The CDR3 DNA sequence: TGTGCCAGCAGCCCAGGGATGAACACTGAAGCTTTCTTT.

The chain carries TRBV5-1 and TRBJ2-7; the match to TRBD1 covers 8 bases. With V trimmed by 4 bases and J by 4 bases, 4 bases remained unmatched. Germline-derived CDR1 and CDR2 are SGHRS and YFSETQ. CDR3 size: 13 residues. CDR3 DNA: TGCGCCAGCAGCGTGGGACAGGCTTACGAGCAGTACTTC. Translation: CASSVGQAYEQYF.

As concerns this clone: One junction end does not reproduce the germline sequence, and a read error may be involved. The rearrangement joins TRBV7-2 to TRBJ2-7; possible D gene TRBD2, 6 bases. Germline assignment: CDR1 SGHTA and CDR2 FQGNSA. The CDR3 sequence is 15 residues long. The CDR3 DNA sequence: TGTGCCAGCAGTTTAGCCCCTAGCGCCTCCTACGAGCAGTACTTC. This encodes CASSLAPSASYEQYF.

V usage is TRBV18 and J usage is TRBJ2-1, with D possibly being TRBD1 (6 bases). V shed 1 base and J shed 4 bases, with 17 bases lying between them. Germline CDR1 and CDR2: KGHSH and LQKENI. The CDR3 length is 17 residues. DNA for the CDR3: TGTGCCAGCTCACCACTGCTCTGGGACAAAACTTACAATGAGCAGTTCTTC. It yields the protein CASSPLLWDKTYNEQFF.

The chain links TRBV29-1 to TRBJ2-7, with 10 positions matching TRBD2. The CDR3 runs to 16 residues. Trimming at V came to 2 bases and at J to 2 bases, leaving 9 bases not matched to a gene. Germline CDR1 SQVTM, CDR2 ANQGSEA. The CDR3 nucleotides are TGCAGCGTTGAAATAGCGGGAGGATATGGCGCCTACGAGCAGTACTTC. Translating gives CSVEIAGGYGAYEQYF.

The chain carries TRBV28 and TRBJ2-7; D not resolved. CDR3 length: 15 amino acids. V lost 4 bases and J 0 bases, leaving 13 bases between the germline ends. Germline values: CDR1 MDHEN, CDR2 SYDVKM. The CDR3 DNA reads TGTGCCAGCAGTTCCGCCTGGACGGTCTCCTACGAGCAGTACTTC. As protein: CASSSAWTVSYEQYF.

The chain has TRBV27 and TRBJ2-1, with no clear D. Per the germline V gene, CDR1 is MNHEY and CDR2 is SMNVEV (reference sequence). The CDR3 runs to 14 residues. Trimming took off 2 bases at V and 9 bases at J, with 14 bases between the two ends. The CDR3, as DNA: TGTGCCAGCAGTTTAACAATCAGTGGACCTGAGCAGTTCTTC. It codes for CASSLTISGPEQFF.

The chain combines TRBV27 with TRBJ2-4, with 11 bases aligning to TRBD2. The germline CDR1 and CDR2 sequences are MNHEY and SMNVEV (reference sequence). This CDR3 contains 13 residues. The CDR3 is CATSGSRENIQYF. CDR3 DNA sequence: TGTGCTACTAGCGGGAGTAGGGAAAACATTCAGTACTTC.

The J gene is TRBJ2-3, the V gene TRBV27; weak D call: TRBD1 (5 bases). Germline assignment: CDR1 MNHEY and CDR2 SMNVEV (reference sequence). Trimming stripped 1 base from V and 11 bases from J, with 10 bases between. The CDR3 runs to 12 residues. The CDR3: CASSLLFGQQYF. For the CDR3, the DNA is TGTGCCAGCAGTTTATTATTTGGACAGCAGTATTTT.

The chain joins TRBV7-9 to TRBJ2-2; no definite D call. From germline, CDR1 is SEHNR and CDR2 FQNEAQ (reference sequence). Trimming stripped 5 bases from V and 3 bases from J, with 10 bases between. The CDR3 is 14 residues long. The CDR3 reads CASSLPLDTGELFF. Written as DNA, the CDR3 is TGTGCCAGCAGCCTCCCCCTTGACACCGGGGAGCTGTTTTTT.

This rearrangement joins TRBV6-6 to TRBJ1-4, with D possibly matching TRBD1 (5 bases). This CDR3 contains 15 residues. CDR1 is MNHNY, CDR2 SVGAGI, per germline (reference sequence). The V end was cut by 4 bases, the J end by 6 bases, with 15 bases between. The CDR3 bases are TGTGCCAGCAGTTTCATTTATCCGGGGGATGAAAAACTGTTTTTT. Translation: CASSFIYPGDEKLFF.

This sequence joins TRBV7-9 and TRBJ1-3; 7 bases are a match to TRBD1. The V and J ends lost 6 bases and 3 bases, in that order; junction bases with no gene match: 5. Germline V gene data show CDR1 as SEHNR and CDR2 as FQNEAQ (reference sequence). The CDR3 is 14 amino acids. In DNA form, the CDR3 reads TGTGCCAGCAGGAATGGGACAGTTGGAAACACCATATATTTT. Encoded protein: CASRNGTVGNTIYF.

In its sample, this clone was seen a few times. CDR3 coding DNA: TGTGCCGCGGGGGCTGGGGCCAACGTCCTGACTTTC. This sequence encodes CAAGAGANVLTF. The chain has TRBV19 and TRBJ2-6, with 7 bases lining up with TRBD2. The CDR3 consists of 12 residues. Germline V gene data show CDR1 as LNHDA and CDR2 as SQIVND (reference sequence). V gave up 11 bases and J gave up 2 bases; unmatched junction bases: 0.

V is TRBV27 and J is TRBJ2-7; TRBD2 aligns across 8 bases. The V segment lost 8 bases and the J segment 3 bases; nucleotides outside the gene matches: 12. This CDR3 has 15 residues. The germline V gene has CDR1 MNHEY and CDR2 SMNVEV (reference sequence). CDR3 DNA: TGTGCCAGCCATAGCGGGACTTCGATATACTACGAGCAGTACTTC. Its translation: CASHSGTSIYYEQYF.

This chain uses TRBV5-4 with TRBJ2-7; tentatively, D is TRBD2 (5 bases). In germline, CDR1 is SGHNT, CDR2 YYREEE (reference sequence). V lost 3 bases to trimming and J lost 1 base, with 11 bases between them. CDR3 length equals 14 residues. Here the CDR3 DNA reads TGTGCCAGCAGCTCAGGCGGACTGTCCTACGAGCAGTACTTC. This gives the protein CASSSGGLSYEQYF.

The rearrangement joins TRBV28 to TRBJ1-1; 7 bases are shared with TRBD1. Germline values: CDR1 MDHEN, CDR2 SYDVKM. Trimming cost V 6 bases and J 4 bases; bases outside gene matches: 2. The CDR3 has 12 amino acids. The CDR3 is CASRSGGTEAFF. For the CDR3, the DNA is TGTGCCAGCAGGTCAGGGGGCACTGAAGCTTTCTTT.

The genes are TRBV29-1 and TRBJ1-2; tentative D call: TRBD1 (5 bases). Germline-derived CDR1 and CDR2 are SQVTM and ANQGSEA. Trimming took off 1 base at V and 3 bases at J, with 12 bases between the two ends. CDR3 length: 14 residues. Here the CDR3 reads CSVEVGQGYYGYTF. The CDR3 DNA sequence: TGCAGCGTTGAAGTAGGCCAGGGTTACTATGGCTACACCTTC.

The chain is built from TRBV5-6 and TRBJ2-7; TRBD1 matches at 7 bases. The V gene end was trimmed by 4 bases and the J gene end by 1 base; junction bases not matched to a gene: 8. Germline CDR1 SGHDT, CDR2 YYEEEE. The CDR3 runs 15 residues. The CDR3 DNA reads as TGTGCCAGCAGCGCCCCGGGACAGAATTCCTACGAGCAGTACTTC. Amino acid sequence: CASSAPGQNSYEQYF.

The rearrangement links TRBV2 to TRBJ2-3; 7 nucleotides line up with TRBD2. Germline V CDR1 and CDR2: SNHLY, FYNNEI. V lost 10 bases, J lost 4 bases, and 8 bases stayed unmatched. The length of the CDR3 is 13 residues. The chain's CDR3 is CAITSGDPDTQYF. The DNA for the CDR3 is TGTGCCATCACCAGCGGGGACCCAGATACGCAGTATTTT.

Remarks on this clone: Other DNA variants within this sample encode the same CDR3. The chain carries TRBV29-1 and TRBJ2-7; the D is unclear. The V end lost 4 bases, the J end lost 1 base, and 11 bases lay between the germline ends. Germline CDR1 is SQVTM and CDR2 is ANQGSEA. The CDR3 has 13 amino acids. DNA for the CDR3: TGCAGCGTTGCCGTCCTCACATCCTACGAGCAGTACTTC. Encoded protein: CSVAVLTSYEQYF.

This chain connects TRBV6-5 to TRBJ2-3, with D perhaps matching TRBD1 or TRBD2 (5 bases each). Germline V lookup: CDR1 MNHEY, CDR2 SVGAGI. The CDR3 runs 15 residues. Between the trimmed V and J ends, which lost 6 bases and 0 bases, there was a span of 13 bases. The CDR3 protein is CASRGRKKSTDTQYF. The DNA for the CDR3 is TGTGCCAGCAGGGGACGTAAGAAAAGCACAGATACGCAGTATTTT.

The CDR3 here is CAISGPGTTDTQYF. CDR3 sequence (DNA): TGTGCCATCAGTGGCCCTGGGACCACAGATACGCAGTATTTT. The chain carries TRBV10-3 and TRBJ2-3; perhaps D is TRBD1 or TRBD2 (5 bases each). Germline V lookup: CDR1 ENHRY, CDR2 SYGVKD. This CDR3 has 14 residues. V lost 4 bases and J 2 bases, leaving 10 bases between the germline ends.

The chain combines TRBV11-3 with TRBJ2-2; TRBD2 aligns across 11 bases. This CDR3 is built from 15 residues. V lost 1 base, J lost 5 bases, and 0 bases stayed unmatched. From germline, CDR1 is SGHNT and CDR2 YENEEA. The CDR3 sequence is CASSLGLAGTGELFF. CDR3 in DNA: TGTGCCAGCAGCTTAGGACTAGCGGGAACCGGGGAGCTGTTTTTT.